This TCR beta chain was obtained from a study of T cell responses to AZD1222 COVID-19 vaccine. On the study more broadly: Researchers grouped second doses given at about 4 or about 12 weeks into one pool.

Regarding this clone: What it recognizes is unknown.

Study-wide findings and caveats: Targeting of unmutated variant regions was reportedly seen in nearly half of spike-specific TCRs. Most donors were white British, females outnumbered males, and clonal diversity was possibly underestimated. Spike as a whole was targeted by vaccine-associated CD4 TCRs, dominant at 160-218 and 743-854.

Trimming removed 4 bases at V and 4 bases at J, with 13 bases between. Germline V lookup: CDR1 LGHDT, CDR2 YNNKEL (reference sequence). This CDR3 has 14 residues. This table comes from immunoSEQ multiplex PCR, and its TCRdb copy is limited to in-frame clones, with some not included. Of just under 35,000 clones detected, approximately 88% appear once; the ten largest clones hold approximately 7%. This clonotype was obtained from an adult in good health. Sequencing was performed on peripheral blood, taken on day 0 of AZD1222 vaccination. The V and J genes are TRBV3-1 (or the pseudogene TRBV3-2) and TRBJ1-2, with D possibly TRBD1 on 5 matching bases. Here the CDR3 DNA reads TGTGCCAGCAGCCCCCCGGGACGGGCCTATGGCTACACCTTC. Its protein product is CASSPPGRAYGYTF.